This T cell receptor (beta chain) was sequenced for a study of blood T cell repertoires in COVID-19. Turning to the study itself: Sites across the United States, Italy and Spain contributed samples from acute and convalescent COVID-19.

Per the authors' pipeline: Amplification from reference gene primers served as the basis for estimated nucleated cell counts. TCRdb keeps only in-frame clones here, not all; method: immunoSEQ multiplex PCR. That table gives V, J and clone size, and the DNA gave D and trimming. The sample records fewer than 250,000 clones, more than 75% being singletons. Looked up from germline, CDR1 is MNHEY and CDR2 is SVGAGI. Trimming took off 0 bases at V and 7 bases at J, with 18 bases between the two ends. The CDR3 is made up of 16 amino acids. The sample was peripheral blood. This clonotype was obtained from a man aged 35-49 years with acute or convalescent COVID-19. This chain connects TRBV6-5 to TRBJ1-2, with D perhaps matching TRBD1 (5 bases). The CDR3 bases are TGTGCCAGCAGTTACTCGAAGGGTGGGGGGGGATCTGGCTACACCTTC. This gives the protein CASSYSKGGGGSGYTF.